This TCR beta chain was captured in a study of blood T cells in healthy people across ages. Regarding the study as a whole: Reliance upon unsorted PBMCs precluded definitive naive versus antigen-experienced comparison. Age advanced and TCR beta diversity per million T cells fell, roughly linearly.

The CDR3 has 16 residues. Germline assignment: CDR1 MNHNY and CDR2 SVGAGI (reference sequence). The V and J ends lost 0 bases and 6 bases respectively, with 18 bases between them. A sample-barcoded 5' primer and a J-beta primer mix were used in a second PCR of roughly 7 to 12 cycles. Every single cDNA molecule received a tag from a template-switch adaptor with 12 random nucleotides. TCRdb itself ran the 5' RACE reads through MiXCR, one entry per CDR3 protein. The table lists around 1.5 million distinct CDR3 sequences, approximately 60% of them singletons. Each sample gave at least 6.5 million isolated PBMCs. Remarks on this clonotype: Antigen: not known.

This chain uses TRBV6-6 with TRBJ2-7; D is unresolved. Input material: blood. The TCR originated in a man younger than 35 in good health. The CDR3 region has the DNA TGTGCCAGCAGTTACTCCCAGGCCTCCGATTTTGCCGAGCAGTACTTC. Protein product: CASSYSQASDFAEQYF.